This T cell receptor (beta chain) was observed in a study of siplizumab effects on memory and regulatory T cells. Notes on the study in general: Greater diversity than memory cells seemed evident in naive T cells, which also appeared to be major alloresponse contributors. Of the alloreactive clones, only a minor fraction mapped to unstimulated subsets. Controls showed an average of around 27% Treg-derived mappable alloreactive CD4+ clones, while siplizumab showed around 73%.

This clone has a handful of counts. Its antigen is undetermined. Approximately 10^5 TCR templates underwent assay in every sample. Assay used: immunoSEQ multiplex PCR; TCRdb lists only in-frame clones, some missing. The sample includes about 100,000 clones, more than 90% of them seen just once. The specimen sequenced was CD4+ T cells sorted from blood. The source is a human donor in good health.

CDR3 amino acids: CASSPPNRAYEQYF. In DNA form, the CDR3 reads TGTGCCAGCTCACCACCGAACAGGGCCTACGAGCAGTACTTC. The gene calls are TRBV18 and TRBJ2-7, with D perhaps TRBD1 (6 bases). The V end was cut by 0 bases, the J end by 2 bases, with 8 bases between. The CDR3 spans 14 residues. Germline CDR1 is KGHSH and CDR2 is LQKENI.